One sample yielded the 5 T cell receptor beta chains listed below, sequenced in a study of T cells after yellow fever vaccination. TCRdb processed the 5' RACE reads anew with MiXCR; each CDR3 protein has one entry. The sample comprises over 300,000 distinct CDR3 sequences, over 3.5% of which are singletons, and 20% to 25% rests with the top ten. The sequenced sample was PBMCs, obtained 5 days after the yellow fever booster vaccination. These receptor sequences come from a man aged 18 to 29 who received the YFV17D yellow fever vaccine.

The chain recombines TRBV7-2 with TRBJ1-1; 7 nucleotides line up with TRBD1. The V gene end was trimmed by 6 bases and the J gene end by 5 bases; junction bases not matched to a gene: 6. Germline CDR1 and CDR2: SGHTA and FQGNSA. The CDR3 spans 13 residues. DNA for the CDR3: TGTGCCAGCAGGCGGGACAGAGGAACTGAAGCTTTCTTT. Protein product: CASRRDRGTEAFF. Full variable domain (outside the CDR3, taken from reference TRBV7-2 and TRBJ1-1): GAGVSQSPSNKVTEKGKDVELRCDPISGHTALYWYRQSLGQGLEFLIYFQGNSAPDKSGLPSDRFSAERTGGSVSTLTIQRTQQEDSAVYLCASRRDRGTEAFFGQGTRLTVV.

This sequence joins TRBV19 and TRBJ1-2; D gene ambiguous. The CDR3 is 16 amino acids. Trimming took 9 bases from V and 6 from J, leaving 26 bases between them. Germline-derived CDR1 and CDR2 are LNHDA and SQIVND (reference sequence). CDR3 loop: CASHNLGLTTRDGYTF. DNA for the CDR3: TGTGCCAGCCACAATCTCGGACTGACAACTAGGGATGGCTACACCTTC.

The CDR3 nucleotides read TGTGCCAGCAGCTCGTTGACAGGCCCAATCATGGAGCAGTTCTTC. This translates into CASSSLTGPIMEQFF. The chain employs TRBV7-9 and TRBJ2-1; tentative D call: TRBD1 (6 bases). This CDR3 is 15 amino acids long. V lost 4 bases, J lost 10 bases, and 20 bases lay in between. CDR1 and CDR2 (germline): SEHNR, FQNEAQ (reference sequence).

Of note for this clonotype: The germline gene is not matched at one end of the junction; a read error may be the cause. Here the CDR3 reads CASSFRQLNSRLHF. The CDR3 DNA reads TGTGCCAGCAGTTTTCGACAGCTCAATTCACGCCTCCACTTT. The chain joins TRBV6-5 to TRBJ1-6; D is possibly TRBD1 (5 bases). CDR1 and CDR2 (germline): MNHEY, SVGAGI. The CDR3 consists of 14 residues.

This chain joins TRBV6-2 or TRBV6-3 and TRBJ2-1, with D possibly being TRBD2 (7 bases). V shed 2 bases and J shed 6 bases, with 17 bases lying between them. Germline V gene data show CDR1 as MNHEY and CDR2 as SVGEGT. This CDR3 has 16 amino acids. Written as DNA, the CDR3 is TGTGCCAGCAGTTACGGGGGGGCCTTTTTTTCCAATGAGCAGTTCTTC. This encodes CASSYGGAFFSNEQFF.